This T cell receptor beta chain appears in the sequencing data of a study of human T cells and chemical hapten exposure. For the study at large: Skin on the upper inner arm, 2 cm by 2 cm in size, was sensitized with 2% DPC. Patches with 0.01% DPC went on the upper back, and the tests were read at 6 days. Study-level results: Correlating positively with patch test score were the PT1 expanded TCR counts.

Note on this clonotype: Its specificity is unknown.

Time point specified: patch test 3, about 24 weeks after DPC sensitization. The treatment was: therapeutic diphenylcyclopropenone sensitization with weekly scalp DPC. One entry per CDR3 protein results from TCRdb running MiXCR on the RACE reads. There are some 110,000 distinct CDR3 sequences in the sample; approximately 36% occur only once, and more than 2.5% lies in the top ten. This specimen was whole blood, taken in connection with sensitization to the hapten diphenylcyclopropenone (DPC). This TCR came from a man in his forties with alopecia areata. Some clones in this sample may be carry-over from other donors' samples.

The CDR3: CASSRISGTSNQPQHF. The CDR3, as DNA: TGTGCCAGCAGTCGAATTTCAGGGACTAGCAATCAGCCCCAGCATTTT. The chain carries TRBV6-5 and TRBJ1-5, with a tentative D call TRBD1 (5 bases). CDR3 length: 16 amino acids. The germline CDR1 and CDR2 sequences are MNHEY and SVGAGI. V lost 5 bases and J lost 0, with 14 bases in between.